The rows below give T cell receptor beta chains drawn from one sample of a study of early T cells in non-severe SARS-CoV-2 infection. TCRdb used MiXCR to reprocess the 5' RACE reads, holding one entry per CDR3 protein. The sample includes some 57,000 distinct CDR3 sequences, 12% of them seen just once. The sample consisted of whole blood. Every receptor here comes from an adult who was a healthcare worker with PCR-confirmed SARS-CoV-2 infection or an uninfected control (not recorded which). The conserved cysteine and the conserved F or W are not part of the CDR3 here. Each record gives: J gene, V gene, CDR3 protein.

>TRBJ2-1|TRBV3-1
ASRALDYNEQF
>TRBJ2-1|TRBV20-1
SATGTGVRYNEQF
>TRBJ2-2|TRBV28
ASSRGDFYTGELF
>TRBJ2-7|TRBV20-1
SAGRGYHEQY
>TRBJ2-1|TRBV6-4
ASSAKPLSTSRYYNEQF
>TRBJ2-7|TRBV4-1
ASSPGTDEQY
>TRBJ2-2|TRBV4-2
ASSQDLVLSPGELF
>TRBJ1-5|TRBV7-2
ASSPSQGARAQH
>TRBJ1-6|TRBV7-2
ASSSQRGGHNSPLH
>TRBJ2-7|TRBV4-3
ASSQLSGYEQY
>TRBJ1-2|TRBV6-5
ASTHTGGGYGYT
>TRBJ1-4|TRBV10-2
ASSGQYNEKLF
>TRBJ2-3|TRBV29-1
SVDEGGTDTQY
>TRBJ2-7|TRBV7-2
ASSLYLAGGIEQY
>TRBJ2-3|TRBV5-4
ASSLGERADTQY
>TRBJ2-7|TRBV6-7
ASSPHSGLYAYEQY
>TRBJ1-1|TRBV27
ASSLSEQPNTEAF
>TRBJ1-5|TRBV29-1
SVEPGVGQPQH
>TRBJ2-1|TRBV9
ASTPSPSGGFSSYNEQF
>TRBJ2-7|TRBV24-1
ATSDTGQGGYEQY
>TRBJ2-1|TRBV19
ASSPTGLAGGSAYNEQF
>TRBJ2-1|TRBV20-1
SARDVGTSSSNEQF
>TRBJ2-1|TRBV24-1
ATSASYNEQF
>TRBJ2-7|TRBV11-2
ASSLGTGHYEQY
>TRBJ2-1|TRBV5-4
ASSWGETRNNEQF
>TRBJ2-3|TRBV7-2
ASSLGITSTDTQY
>TRBJ1-6|TRBV6-4
ASSDQAQGYSPLH
>TRBJ2-7|TRBV7-9
ASSRDSFEQY
>TRBJ1-2|TRBV29-1
SGIKQGLEGYT
>TRBJ2-1|TRBV5-1
ASSLQRVWGNEQF
>TRBJ2-1|TRBV29-1
SVEDDGLGF
>TRBJ1-3|TRBV4-2
ASSHPTPQVSGNTIY
>TRBJ2-1|TRBV20-1
SAREPSSYNEQF
>TRBJ1-1|TRBV2
ASSEAGDTEAF
>TRBJ2-5|TRBV11-2
ASRPGTEETQY
>TRBJ2-3|TRBV30
AWSVPSGSTDTQY
>TRBJ2-3|TRBV7-3
ASSLLAGGPTDTQY
>TRBJ2-2|TRBV11-3
ASSLYRNTGELF
>TRBJ1-1|TRBV5-6
ASSFFEGPKDEAF
>TRBJ1-6|TRBV4-2
ASTKTGVNSPLH
>TRBJ1-2|TRBV2
ASSEKRGPNYGYT
>TRBJ2-2|TRBV7-2
ASSSRAASGRGGELF
>TRBJ2-3|TRBV28
ASRLQVSDTQY
>TRBJ2-1|TRBV19
ASSIISIITGGNNEQF
>TRBJ2-7|TRBV4-2
ASSRRGAGTYEQY
>TRBJ2-7|TRBV29-1
SVQGQGPYEQY
>TRBJ1-3|TRBV5-1
ASATGTAGNTIY
>TRBJ1-2|TRBV7-9
ASSSYDAGQLYGYT
>TRBJ2-7|TRBV5-4
ASSSGASAYEQY
>TRBJ2-3|TRBV11-2
ASSLGSYSGPGATDTQY
>TRBJ2-1|TRBV7-2
VSTSYMTSGYNEQF
>TRBJ2-1|TRBV7-6
ASSPSPFGGARSGEQF
>TRBJ2-2|TRBV24-1
ATRSWPYSRSTGELF
>TRBJ1-1|TRBV28
ASPGREGGLRTEAF
>TRBJ2-1|TRBV5-1
ASSPYTGGSWQF
>TRBJ2-5|TRBV6-4
ASSEGAGQETQY
>TRBJ2-3|TRBV24-1
ATSDLRLAGGPADTQY